The source of this T cell receptor (beta chain) is a study of cytomegalovirus exposure and HLA in healthy donors (dated by TCRdb to 2017 to 2019). About the study as a whole: The 500 to 800 repertoires of the first cohort and the 95 to 150 validation repertoires were produced on the same platform, according to a later analysis. In addition to the first cohort of 650 to 800 subjects, a separate validation cohort of about 120 different subjects was used. The study combined high-throughput TCR immunosequencing, statistical association of individual TCRs with disease status, and machine learning to predict cytomegalovirus infection status. The study aimed to test whether signatures of past pathogen exposure could be identified by cataloging public T cell receptors.

Points the paper makes about the study in general: Most TCR sequences were observed very rarely across donors, whereas some public TCRs were present in many individuals. In both the original and validation cohorts, the classifier was reported to diagnose cytomegalovirus status with high specificity and sensitivity. The study listed 150 to 200 TCR beta chains as associated with cytomegalovirus. Of the cluster scores, roughly 95% were above 0 in a later analysis, which found that TCRs clustered in the first cohort also tended to co-occur in the 95 to 150 validation repertoires. A later analysis lacked HLA typing for the validation cohort, so it scored co-occurrence in that cohort across all 110 or so repertoires. The authors suggested that the approach could potentially be extended to other disease states and immunological phenotypes. A few of the identified cytomegalovirus-associated TCR beta chains were confirmed in vitro to be specific for cytomegalovirus antigens.

The donors belonged to the validation cohort of about 120 subjects, which was separate from the approximately 660-subject first cohort. As concerns this clone: Its antigen is currently not known. Within one base of it there is no much larger clone, and no base qualities were kept.

The library was produced with the immunoSEQ multiplex PCR assay. The authors processed their data as follows. A statistical classification framework was built to diagnose cytomegalovirus status from the catalog of TCR beta chain sequences. TCRdb stores this immuneACCESS table with in-frame sequences only. Part of the clones is absent; in the studies checked, under half of the shortfall reflects unresolved V genes, and no reason is known for the rest. V and J calls and clone size are those listed in that table; D and trimming were worked out from the DNA. The sample profile shows about 330,000 clones; roughly nine tenths of them were found once. The ten largest clonotypes hold roughly 1.2% of the sample. The germline V gene sets CDR1 to SGHRS and CDR2 to YFSETQ. Trimming takes 4 bases from V and 2 bases from J, and the germline ends sit 9 bases apart. The CDR3 runs 13 residues from the cysteine to the phenylalanine. Only CDR3 DNA is held: 39 bases, read in frame from base 1.

The sequencing sample was made of PBMCs. The source is a woman younger than 45 in good health and CMV-seropositive. The sequence is built from TRBV5-1 and TRBJ1-1; the D gene assignment is ambiguous. The DNA sequence follows: TGCGCCAGCAGCCTAGAACCTAACACTGAAGCTTTCTTT. This translates into CASSLEPNTEAFF.